These 31 T cell receptor beta chains share one sample of origin, sequenced in a study of vaccination and CD4 T cells after COVID-19. As for treatment: approximately nine-day PBMC culture with coronavirus spike peptide pools or control peptides (ViraFEST assay). Cultured CD4+ T-cell DNA underwent Oncomine TCR Beta short-read sequencing. One entry per CDR3 protein results from TCRdb running MiXCR on the PCR reads. The top ten hold roughly 14% of the sample, which has approximately 22,000 distinct CDR3 sequences, approximately 59% seen once. Their specific antigens are unknown. The starting material was CD4+ T cells from blood, cultured in vitro, obtained after SARS-CoV-2 vaccination. The receptors derive from a human donor who received a COVID-19 vaccine.

The V gene is TRBV7-9, the J gene TRBJ2-1; TRBD1 agrees at 7 bases. This CDR3 has 14 residues. V lost 3 bases, J lost 5 bases, and 4 bases stayed unmatched. The V gene's germline CDR1 is SEHNR and CDR2 FQNEAQ (reference sequence). Written as DNA, the CDR3 is TGTGCCAGCAGCTTCCGGGACAGCGACAATGAGCAGTTCTTC. Translated: CASSFRDSDNEQFF.

The chain links TRBV2 to TRBJ1-2, with 8 bases matching TRBD1. Germline-derived CDR1 and CDR2 are SNHLY and FYNNEI. The CDR3 sequence is 16 residues long. Losses at the gene ends were 8 bases for V and 2 bases for J; bases not matched to a gene: 13. CDR3 in DNA: TGTGCCAGCGTGTTCGACAGGGGAGTTTCGAACTATGGCTACACCTTC. Its translation: CASVFDRGVSNYGYTF.

The chain uses TRBV20-1 and TRBJ1-3, with a possible D match to TRBD1 (5 bases). CDR1 and CDR2 from the germline V gene are DFQATT and SNEGSKA (reference sequence). V was trimmed by 0 bases and J by 0 bases, leaving 15 bases between them. CDR3 length: 17 amino acids. The CDR3 region is CSARDRGRSSSGNTIYF. The CDR3 nucleotides read TGCAGTGCTAGAGATAGGGGACGGTCAAGCTCTGGAAACACCATATATTTT.

The V call is TRBV2, the J call TRBJ1-3; D is unclear. Germline loops: CDR1 SNHLY, CDR2 FYNNEI. Between the trimmed V and J ends, which lost 1 base and 1 base, there was a span of 2 bases. The CDR3 runs 13 residues. This chain's CDR3 is CASSEGSGNTIYF. In DNA, the CDR3 is TGTGCCAGCAGTGAAGGGTCTGGAAACACCATATATTTT.

J is TRBJ1-1 and V is TRBV12-3 or TRBV12-4, with a weak D call TRBD1 (6 bases). The CDR3 covers 14 residues. V lost 7 bases and J 4 bases, leaving 16 bases between the germline ends. Here the CDR3 DNA reads TGTGCCAGCATCCGAGGGGGGCTGGGCACTGAAGCTTTCTTT. It codes for CASIRGGLGTEAFF.

This clonotype was detected only a few times. V gene TRBV7-9 combines with J gene TRBJ1-1; D is uncertain. Germline V CDR1 and CDR2: SEHNR, FQNEAQ (reference sequence). The CDR3 sequence is 15 residues long. With 5 bases removed from V and 4 bases from J, the gap between germline ends came to 17 bases. The chain's CDR3 is CASSGWDTTATEAFF. In DNA, the CDR3 is TGTGCCAGCAGCGGGTGGGATACAACAGCCACTGAAGCTTTCTTT.

The chain has TRBV21-1 and TRBJ2-7; the table assigns TRBD1, which was not confirmed against the DNA. TRBV21-1 is annotated as a pseudogene. CDR3 length: 17 amino acids. The DNA for the CDR3 is TGTGCCAGCACGGACGAAACCCAGGGAGGGAACTCCTACGAGCAGTACTTC. Protein product: CASTDETQGGNSYEQYF.

This chain joins TRBV5-1 and TRBJ1-6; no definite D call. Deletions cut 0 bases from V and 0 bases from J, with 7 bases between. Germline V gene sequence: CDR1 SGHRS, CDR2 YFSETQ. The CDR3 runs to 16 residues. Here the CDR3 DNA reads TGCGCCAGCAGCTTGGGGCCCACCTCCTATAATTCACCCCTCCACTTT. Its translation is CASSLGPTSYNSPLHF.

The rearrangement joins TRBV19 to TRBJ1-5, with a possible D match to TRBD1 (5 bases). CDR1 and CDR2 from the germline V gene are LNHDA and SQIVND (reference sequence). The CDR3 extends over 15 amino acids. V dropped 10 bases and J dropped 4 bases, with 20 bases sitting between them. The CDR3 here is CATTLRQIPNQPQHF. The CDR3 DNA is TGTGCCACTACCCTTAGACAGATTCCTAATCAGCCCCAGCATTTT.

To note about this clonotype: The junction does not match germline at one end; this may be a read error. The chain is built from TRBV5-3 and TRBJ2-7; TRBD1 agrees at 9 bases. TRBV5-3 is classed as an ORF, of uncertain function. The CDR3 totals 15 residues. CDR3 region: CASSLVVGQGFEQYF. The CDR3 nucleotides are TGTGCCAGCAGCTTGGTTGTGGGACAGGGTTTCGAGCAGTACTTC.

The CDR3 nucleotides read TGCAGTGCTGACCGTCCGGGGGGCGGAGAGACCCAGTACTTC. It specifies CSADRPGGGETQYF. The chain recombines TRBV20-1 with TRBJ2-5, with D possibly TRBD2 on 7 matching bases. The germline V gene has CDR1 DFQATT and CDR2 SNEGSKA (reference sequence). The CDR3 has 14 residues. V was pared by 5 bases and J by 4 bases, with 17 bases between.

This clonotype came up a few times. This chain uses TRBV5-1 with TRBJ2-5, with 8 bases that match TRBD2. The germline gives CDR1 SGHRS, CDR2 YFSETQ. The CDR3 is made up of 15 amino acids. V shed 3 bases, J shed 7 bases, and the junction held 11 bases outside the gene matches. The CDR3 reads CASSSGTRLYWTQYF. DNA of the CDR3: TGCGCCAGCAGCTCTGGGACTAGGTTATATTGGACCCAGTACTTC.

The chain carries TRBV12-3 or TRBV12-4 and TRBJ1-1, with a weak D call TRBD1 (5 bases). The CDR3 is 14 residues long. With 6 bases removed from V and 7 bases from J, the gap between germline ends came to 18 bases. This CDR3 is CASRWGRRGNEAFF. The CDR3 DNA follows: TGTGCCAGCAGATGGGGCAGGAGGGGTAATGAAGCTTTCTTT.

The chain uses TRBV2 and TRBJ1-3, with 8 bases fitting TRBD1. Trimming at V came to 5 bases and at J to 4 bases, leaving 4 bases not matched to a gene. Germline V lookup: CDR1 SNHLY, CDR2 FYNNEI. The CDR3 spans 14 residues. In DNA form, the CDR3 reads TGTGCCAGCAGTCCAGGGGGCGGGGGAAACACCATATATTTT. Translating it yields CASSPGGGGNTIYF.

This clonotype occurred a few times. This chain joins TRBV20-1 and TRBJ1-6; D possibly corresponds to TRBD1 (5 bases). Trimming pared 0 bases from V and 4 bases from J, leaving 13 bases between. The CDR3 loop spans 16 amino acids. Germline V gene sequence: CDR1 DFQATT, CDR2 SNEGSKA (reference sequence). The CDR3, as DNA: TGCAGTGCTAGAGACAGTTCACAGGATTATAATTCACCCCTCCACTTT. This sequence encodes CSARDSSQDYNSPLHF.

V is TRBV6-5 and J is TRBJ2-1; 11 bases are shared with TRBD2. Per germline, CDR1 MNHEY and CDR2 SVGAGI. V lost 0 bases, J lost 7 bases, and 8 bases stayed unmatched. CDR3 length: 17 amino acids. This CDR3 is CASSYSGSGGASNEQFF. The DNA for the CDR3 is TGTGCCAGCAGTTACTCGGGTAGCGGGGGGGCAAGTAATGAGCAGTTCTTC.

This clonotype was seen only a few times. The CDR3 region has the DNA TGTGCCAGTAGTAGAGGACAGGGGGCCGGGGAGCTGTTTTTT. This gives the protein CASSRGQGAGELFF. V is TRBV19 and J is TRBJ2-2; TRBD1 aligns across 10 bases. V lost 4 bases to trimming and J lost 6 bases; unmatched junction nucleotides: 2. The CDR3 loop spans 14 amino acids. Germline V lookup: CDR1 LNHDA, CDR2 SQIVND (reference sequence).

This clonotype is large within its sample. The chain is built from TRBV5-4 and TRBJ2-5; 11 bases are shared with TRBD2. This CDR3 has 18 residues. Germline trimming cut 4 bases from V and 2 bases from J; bases unmatched to any gene: 13. CDR1 and CDR2 (germline): SGHNT, YYREEE (reference sequence). Here the CDR3 reads CASSLLRVAGGRQETQYF. CDR3 DNA: TGTGCCAGCAGCCTCCTTAGGGTAGCGGGGGGGCGGCAAGAGACCCAGTACTTC.

The chain carries TRBV5-6 and TRBJ2-7; possibly TRBD2 for D (5 bases). The CDR3 loop spans 15 amino acids. Trimming took 0 bases from V and 4 from J, leaving 14 bases between them. Per the germline V gene, CDR1 is SGHDT and CDR2 is YYEEEE. This chain's CDR3 is CASSLAPQTSYEQYF. For the CDR3, the DNA is TGTGCCAGCAGCTTGGCTCCTCAAACTAGTTACGAGCAGTACTTC.

This clonotype was seen a handful of times. The chain carries TRBV6-5 and TRBJ1-2; no firm D call. The germline V and J ends were trimmed by 4 bases and 0 bases, with 12 bases remaining between them. The CDR3 covers 15 residues. The germline V gene encodes CDR1 MNHEY and CDR2 SVGAGI. CDR3 sequence: CASSSPRRANYGYTF. For the CDR3, the DNA is TGTGCCAGCAGTTCCCCCAGACGGGCTAACTATGGCTACACCTTC.

This chain uses TRBV7-9 with TRBJ2-7; possible D gene TRBD1, 6 bases. CDR1 SEHNR and CDR2 FQNEAQ come from the germline V gene (reference sequence). The CDR3 spans 14 residues. V lost 4 bases and J lost 6, with 16 bases in between. The CDR3, as DNA: TGTGCCAGCAGCTCGCCCGGACAGAGCCTCGAGCAGTACTTC. Translated: CASSSPGQSLEQYF.

The chain employs TRBV15 and TRBJ1-4, with 7 bases identical to TRBD1. The CDR3 has 15 residues. Unmatched junction bases numbered 9, after V lost 5 bases and J lost 6 bases. Germline assignment: CDR1 LNHNV and CDR2 YYDKDF (reference sequence). The CDR3 protein is CATSGPGTAHEKLFF. CDR3 DNA: TGTGCCACCAGCGGCCCCGGGACAGCACATGAAAAACTGTTTTTT.

The V and J genes are TRBV5-1 and TRBJ2-5; the D gene is possibly TRBD2 (5 bases). The length of the CDR3 is 14 residues. V shed 0 bases and J shed 5 bases, with 11 bases lying between them. CDR1 and CDR2 (germline): SGHRS, YFSETQ. CDR3 in DNA: TGCGCCAGCAGCTTGGCCACTAGGAGGGAGACCCAGTACTTC. Its translation is CASSLATRRETQYF.

J is TRBJ1-2 and V is TRBV5-1; 8 bases are shared with TRBD1. Germline values: CDR1 SGHRS, CDR2 YFSETQ. There are 16 residues in the CDR3. Unmatched junction bases numbered 8, after V lost 4 bases and J lost 0 bases. The CDR3 DNA reads as TGCGCCAGCAGCCCCCGGACAGGGAGTACTAACTATGGCTACACCTTC. Its translation: CASSPRTGSTNYGYTF.

The J gene is TRBJ2-5, the V gene TRBV5-4, with 15 bases fitting TRBD2. Trimming removed 0 bases from V and 1 base from J; junction bases left unmatched: 4. CDR1 SGHNT and CDR2 YYREEE come from the germline V gene (reference sequence). CDR3 length: 18 residues. CDR3 nucleotides: TGTGCCAGCAGCTTGGTGGGACTAGCGGGGGGTTTCCAAGAGACCCAGTACTTC. The encoded protein is CASSLVGLAGGFQETQYF. Full variable domain (rest looked up from reference TRBV5-4 and TRBJ2-5): ETGVTQSPTHLIKTRGQQVTLRCSSQSGHNTVSWYQQALGQGPQFIFQYYREEENGRGNFPPRFSGLQFPNYSSELNVNALELDDSALYLCASSLVGLAGGFQETQYFGPGTRLLVL.

In DNA form, the CDR3 reads TGCAGTGCTAGAGATGGGGGACTAGCGGGGGGGAGCTCCTACGAGCAGTACTTC. Translating it yields CSARDGGLAGGSSYEQYF. The chain uses TRBV20-1 and TRBJ2-7, with 16 bases identical to TRBD2. Germline V CDR1 and CDR2: DFQATT, SNEGSKA (reference sequence). Losses at the gene ends were 0 bases for V and 0 bases for J; bases not matched to a gene: 5. This CDR3 is 18 amino acids long.

V gene TRBV10-3 combines with J gene TRBJ1-3; weak D call: TRBD1 (6 bases). Germline CDR1 is ENHRY and CDR2 is SYGVKD. With 5 bases removed from V and 5 bases from J, the gap between germline ends came to 13 bases. This CDR3 is built from 14 residues. CDR3 protein: CAISSPQGRNTIYF. CDR3 bases: TGTGCCATCAGTTCTCCCCAGGGGAGAAACACCATATATTTT.

The chain has TRBV4-2 and TRBJ2-4; 13 nucleotides agree with TRBD2. V lost 0 bases and J lost 15; bases outside the gene matches: 11. The CDR3 runs to 16 residues. Germline CDR1 is LGHNA and CDR2 is YNFKEQ. CDR3 DNA: TGTGCCAGCAGCCAAGATAGGACTAGCGGGGGCCCCGGTGGGTACTTC. It is translated as CASSQDRTSGGPGGYF.

The gene calls are TRBV7-9 and TRBJ2-3, with D unresolved. V lost 11 bases and J 4 bases, leaving 10 bases between the germline ends. CDR1 is SEHNR and CDR2 is FQNEAQ in the germline V gene (reference sequence). This CDR3 has 11 residues. The CDR3 reads CASSDADTQYF. CDR3 sequence (DNA): TGTGCCTCCTCAGACGCAGATACGCAGTATTTT. Supplemented by reference TRBV7-9 and TRBJ2-3, the full variable domain reads DTGVSQNPRHKITKRGQNVTFRCDPISEHNRLYWYRQTLGQGPEFLTYFQNEAQLEKSRLLSDRFSAERPKGSFSTLEIQRTEQGDSAMYLCASSDADTQYFGPGTRLTVL.

V and J are TRBV7-2 and TRBJ2-3; D is possibly TRBD1 (5 bases). Trimming left V 5 bases short and J 5 bases short, with 14 bases between. CDR1 is SGHTA, CDR2 FQGNSA, per germline. This CDR3 has 14 residues. This CDR3 reads CASSLLGQGDTQYF. Here the CDR3 DNA reads TGTGCCAGCAGCCTCCTCGGGCAGGGAGATACGCAGTATTTT.

This chain links TRBV12-3 or TRBV12-4 with TRBJ1-6, with D possibly matching TRBD1 (6 bases). With 2 bases removed from V and 7 bases from J, the gap between germline ends came to 6 bases. There are 13 residues in the CDR3. The CDR3 bases are TGTGCCAGCAGTTTAAGGGGGAATTCACCCCTCCACTTT. Amino acid sequence: CASSLRGNSPLHF.